Shown below are 3 T cell receptor beta chains from a single sample sequenced in a study of blood T cell repertoires in COVID-19. Sequencing was performed with immunoSEQ multiplex PCR; in TCRdb, only in-frame clones are kept and a portion is missing. The sample shows about 250,000 clones, 70% to 90% of them seen only once. Sequencing was performed on PBMCs or T cells enriched from blood (not recorded which). These receptors all come from a woman between 45 and 65 years old with acute COVID-19.

The chain employs TRBV3-1 (or the pseudogene TRBV3-2) and TRBJ1-2; D unresolved. Germline V gene sequence: CDR1 LGHDT, CDR2 YNNKEL (reference sequence). The V gene lost 1 base and the J gene lost 8 bases, with 11 bases spanning the gap. There are 13 residues in the CDR3. The CDR3 nucleotides are TGTGCCAGCAGCCAAGTTACAAAGAGGGGCTACACCTTC. Translation gives CASSQVTKRGYTF.

The chain has TRBV6-1 and TRBJ1-1, with 9 bases that match TRBD1. Trimming at V came to 4 bases and at J to 4 bases, leaving 7 bases not matched to a gene. The CDR3 is 15 residues long. CDR1 is MNHNS and CDR2 is SASEGT in the germline V gene. The CDR3 is CASSGTGGRGTEAFF. DNA for the CDR3: TGTGCCAGCAGTGGAACAGGGGGCCGAGGCACTGAAGCTTTCTTT.

The chain combines TRBV6-1 with TRBJ2-3; 7 bases align to TRBD1. CDR3 size: 16 residues. The trim removed 3 bases at V and 5 bases at J, leaving 11 bases unmatched. Germline V gives CDR1 MNHNS, CDR2 SASEGT. The CDR3, as DNA: TGTGCCAGCAGTGACCCCGGGACAGACAGGAAAGATACGCAGTATTTT. This encodes CASSDPGTDRKDTQYF.